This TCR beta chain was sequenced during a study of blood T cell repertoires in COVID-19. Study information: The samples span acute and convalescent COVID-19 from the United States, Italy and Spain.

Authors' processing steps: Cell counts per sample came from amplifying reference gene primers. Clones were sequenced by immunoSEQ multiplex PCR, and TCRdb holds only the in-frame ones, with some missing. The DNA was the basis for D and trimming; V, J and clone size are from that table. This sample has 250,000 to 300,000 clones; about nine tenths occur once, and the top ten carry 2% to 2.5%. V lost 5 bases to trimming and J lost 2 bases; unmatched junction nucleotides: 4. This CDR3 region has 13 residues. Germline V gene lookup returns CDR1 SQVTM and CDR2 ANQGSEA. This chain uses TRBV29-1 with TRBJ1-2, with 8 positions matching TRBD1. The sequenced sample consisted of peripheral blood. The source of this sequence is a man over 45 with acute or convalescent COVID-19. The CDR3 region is CSVPRGQNYGYTF. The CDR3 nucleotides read TGCAGCGTTCCCAGGGGGCAGAACTATGGCTACACCTTC.